The table lists the clone carrying this TCR beta chain with a few counts. What it binds is unknown. The V end was cut by 3 bases, the J end by 1 base, with 9 bases between. Germline V CDR1 and CDR2: SEHNR, FQNEAQ (reference sequence). CDR3 length: 14 amino acids. These data come from a study of T-cell memory formation after mild COVID-19. Study outcomes and limitations: Unconfirmed was the SARS-CoV-2 specificity of second-wave clones that peaked on day 37. Shrinking CD4+ clones were chiefly CM and EM; CD8+ ones were chiefly EMRA.

5'RACE with constant-segment primers built TCRalpha and TCRbeta cDNA libraries with UMIs. TCRdb fed the 5' RACE reads into MiXCR, producing one record per CDR3 protein. This table has around 430,000 distinct CDR3 sequences, around a sixth appearing once. This TCR came from a man in his late teens or twenties who had mild COVID-19 (a few samples of this study predate the infection). Cell type and time point are not known. Sequencing was carried out using PBMCs or a T cell subset sorted from them (not recorded which). The gene calls are TRBV7-9 and TRBJ1-2; possibly TRBD1 for D (5 bases). CDR3 in DNA: TGTGCCAGCAGCTTTGCAGGGAATAACTATGGCTACACCTTC. Translated, it gives CASSFAGNNYGYTF.